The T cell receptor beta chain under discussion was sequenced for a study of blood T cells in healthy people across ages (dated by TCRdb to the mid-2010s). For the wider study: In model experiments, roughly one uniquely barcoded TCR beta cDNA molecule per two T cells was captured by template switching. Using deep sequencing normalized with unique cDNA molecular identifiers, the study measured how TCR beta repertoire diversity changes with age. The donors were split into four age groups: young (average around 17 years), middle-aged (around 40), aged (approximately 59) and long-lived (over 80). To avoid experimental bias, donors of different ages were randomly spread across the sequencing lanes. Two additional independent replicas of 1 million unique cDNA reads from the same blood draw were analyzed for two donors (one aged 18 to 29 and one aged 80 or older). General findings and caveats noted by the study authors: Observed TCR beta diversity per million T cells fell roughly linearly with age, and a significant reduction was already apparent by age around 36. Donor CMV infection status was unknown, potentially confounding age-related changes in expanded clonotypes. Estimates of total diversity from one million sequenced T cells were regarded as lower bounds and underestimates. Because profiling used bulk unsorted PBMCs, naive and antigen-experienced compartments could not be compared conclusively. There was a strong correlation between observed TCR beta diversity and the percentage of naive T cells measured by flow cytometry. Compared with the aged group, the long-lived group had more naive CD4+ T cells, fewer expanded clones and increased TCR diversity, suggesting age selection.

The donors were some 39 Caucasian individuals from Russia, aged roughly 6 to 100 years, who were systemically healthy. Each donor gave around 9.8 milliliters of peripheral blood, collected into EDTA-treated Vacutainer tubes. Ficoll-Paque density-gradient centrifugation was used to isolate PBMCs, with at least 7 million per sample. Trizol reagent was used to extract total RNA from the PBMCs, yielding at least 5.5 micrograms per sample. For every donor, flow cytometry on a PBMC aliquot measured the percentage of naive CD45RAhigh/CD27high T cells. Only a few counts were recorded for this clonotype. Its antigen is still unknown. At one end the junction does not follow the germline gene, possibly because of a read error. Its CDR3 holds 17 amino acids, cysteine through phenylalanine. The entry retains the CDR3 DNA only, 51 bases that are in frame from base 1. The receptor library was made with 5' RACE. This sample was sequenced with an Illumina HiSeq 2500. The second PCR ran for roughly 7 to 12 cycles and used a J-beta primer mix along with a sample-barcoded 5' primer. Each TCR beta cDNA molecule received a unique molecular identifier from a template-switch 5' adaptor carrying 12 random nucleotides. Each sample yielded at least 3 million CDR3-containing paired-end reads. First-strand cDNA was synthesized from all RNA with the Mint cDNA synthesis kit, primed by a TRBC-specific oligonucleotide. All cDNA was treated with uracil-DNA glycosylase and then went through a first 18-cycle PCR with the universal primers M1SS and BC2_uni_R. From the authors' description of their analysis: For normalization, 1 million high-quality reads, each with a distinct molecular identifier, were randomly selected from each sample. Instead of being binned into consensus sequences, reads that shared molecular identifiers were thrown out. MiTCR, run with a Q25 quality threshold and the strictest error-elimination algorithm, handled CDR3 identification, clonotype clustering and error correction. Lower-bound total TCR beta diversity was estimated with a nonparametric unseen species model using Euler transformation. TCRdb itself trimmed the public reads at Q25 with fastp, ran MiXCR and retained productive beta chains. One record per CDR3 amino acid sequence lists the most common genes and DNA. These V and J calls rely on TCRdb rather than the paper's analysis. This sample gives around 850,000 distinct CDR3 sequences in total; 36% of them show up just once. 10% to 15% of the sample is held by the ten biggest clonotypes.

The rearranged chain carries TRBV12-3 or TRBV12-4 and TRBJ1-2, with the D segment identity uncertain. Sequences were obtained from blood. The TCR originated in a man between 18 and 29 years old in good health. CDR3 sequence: CASSSTDGSRSNYGYTF. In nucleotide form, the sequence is TGTGCCAGTAGTTCCACGGACGGATCCCGTTCTAACTATGGCTACACCTTC.